The rows below give T cell receptor beta chains drawn from one sample of a study of blood T cell repertoires in COVID-19. Produced via immunoSEQ multiplex PCR; TCRdb's table is partial and in-frame only. The sample shows 160,000 or so clones, about nine tenths of them seen only once. Specimen: peripheral blood. Receptors were obtained from a woman aged 60-75 years who had recovered from COVID-19. Both conserved end residues are part of each CDR3. The order of the fields is CDR3 length, J gene, clone size, V gene, D gene, CDR3 DNA, CDR3 protein. The D gene is left open where the match is weak. Rows may omit the clone size; those that give it use once, few, many or a size class.

len: 14; j_gene: TRBJ1-1; abundance: -; v_gene: TRBV19; d_gene: -; CDR3nt: TGTGCCAGTAGTCCCGCTACTCCGAACACTGAAGCTTTCTTT; CDR3aa: CASSPATPNTEAFF
len: 16; j_gene: TRBJ2-3; abundance: -; v_gene: TRBV18; d_gene: -; CDR3nt: TGTGCCAGCTCACCCGGGACTGAGTCTAGCACAGATACGCAGTATTTT; CDR3aa: CASSPGTESSTDTQYF
len: 15; j_gene: TRBJ1-5; abundance: few; v_gene: TRBV9; d_gene: TRBD1; CDR3nt: TGTGCCAGCAGCGTAGGACAGGGCCGGAATCAGCCCCAGCATTTT; CDR3aa: CASSVGQGRNQPQHF
len: 15; j_gene: TRBJ2-7; abundance: many; v_gene: TRBV3-1/TRBV3-2; d_gene: TRBD1; CDR3nt: TGTGCCAGCAGCCAATACGGGACAGGGGATATCGGGCAGTACTTC; CDR3aa: CASSQYGTGDIGQYF
len: 15; j_gene: TRBJ2-1; abundance: -; v_gene: TRBV19; d_gene: TRBD1; CDR3nt: TGTGCCAGTAGTTTTCCGGGACAGGGGTGGTATGAGCAGTTCTTC; CDR3aa: CASSFPGQGWYEQFF
len: 12; j_gene: TRBJ2-7; abundance: -; v_gene: TRBV2; d_gene: -; CDR3nt: TGTGCCAGCAGCGCACAGAACTACGAGCAGTACTTC; CDR3aa: CASSAQNYEQYF
len: 15; j_gene: TRBJ1-5; abundance: -; v_gene: TRBV5-6; d_gene: -; CDR3nt: TGTGCCAGCAGCCCGTGGGGAGGATTCAATCAGCCCCAGCATTTT; CDR3aa: CASSPWGGFNQPQHF
len: 15; j_gene: TRBJ1-1; abundance: -; v_gene: TRBV6-5; d_gene: TRBD1; CDR3nt: TGTGCCAGCAGTTACGCCCCAGGGGGAGGCACTGAAGCTTTCTTT; CDR3aa: CASSYAPGGGTEAFF
len: 11; j_gene: TRBJ2-1; abundance: -; v_gene: TRBV25-1; d_gene: -; CDR3nt: TGTGCCAGCAGTGACTCCCCCACTAAGTTCTTC; CDR3aa: CASSDSPTKFF
len: 15; j_gene: TRBJ2-5; abundance: -; v_gene: TRBV9; d_gene: TRBD1; CDR3nt: TGTGCCAGCAGCGTAGGGACCGGGACAGGGGGGACCCAGTACTTC; CDR3aa: CASSVGTGTGGTQYF
len: 16; j_gene: TRBJ2-1; abundance: -; v_gene: TRBV20-1; d_gene: TRBD2; CDR3nt: TGCAGTGCTAGTAGCAGCGGGGGGGATTCCTACAATGAGCAGTTCTTC; CDR3aa: CSASSSGGDSYNEQFF
len: 13; j_gene: TRBJ1-1; abundance: -; v_gene: TRBV28; d_gene: -; CDR3nt: TGTGCCAGCGTAATAGGGGTGAACACTGAAGCTTTCTTT; CDR3aa: CASVIGVNTEAFF
len: 17; j_gene: TRBJ1-2; abundance: -; v_gene: TRBV19; d_gene: -; CDR3nt: TGTGCCAGTAGTATAGCCGAGGGTCTAAATGGATTCTATGGCTACACCTTC; CDR3aa: CASSIAEGLNGFYGYTF
len: 15; j_gene: TRBJ2-1; abundance: -; v_gene: TRBV5-1; d_gene: TRBD1; CDR3nt: TGCGCCAGCAGCTTGGGGGACAGGGAAAGGGACGAGCAGTTCTTC; CDR3aa: CASSLGDRERDEQFF
len: 17; j_gene: TRBJ1-3; abundance: -; v_gene: TRBV5-1; d_gene: TRBD1; CDR3nt: TGCGCCAGCAGCTTGGGGACAGGGGGCTTTTCTGGAAACACCATATATTTT; CDR3aa: CASSLGTGGFSGNTIYF
len: 14; j_gene: TRBJ2-7; abundance: -; v_gene: TRBV6-5; d_gene: -; CDR3nt: TGTGCCAGCAGTACCAACAGGGAAGGCTACGAGCAGTACTTC; CDR3aa: CASSTNREGYEQYF
len: 15; j_gene: TRBJ1-1; abundance: -; v_gene: TRBV3-1/TRBV3-2; d_gene: TRBD1; CDR3nt: TGTGCCAGCAGCTACACCGGACAGGGTGGGACTGAAGCTTTCTTT; CDR3aa: CASSYTGQGGTEAFF
len: 15; j_gene: TRBJ2-7; abundance: -; v_gene: TRBV2; d_gene: TRBD1; CDR3nt: TGTGCCAGCGTGGAAGGGGGACAGGGGGCTTCCGAGCAGTACTTC; CDR3aa: CASVEGGQGASEQYF
len: 11; j_gene: TRBJ1-2; abundance: -; v_gene: TRBV29-1; d_gene: TRBD1; CDR3nt: TGCAGCGGAGGGACAGGGGATGGCTACACCTTC; CDR3aa: CSGGTGDGYTF
len: 15; j_gene: TRBJ1-2; abundance: -; v_gene: TRBV4-2; d_gene: -; CDR3nt: TGTGCCAGCAGCCAAGAAACGGGAACAGGGCATGGCTACACCTTC; CDR3aa: CASSQETGTGHGYTF
len: 12; j_gene: TRBJ2-2; abundance: -; v_gene: TRBV27; d_gene: -; CDR3nt: TGTGCCAGCAGTTTTTCGACCGGGGAGCTGTTTTTT; CDR3aa: CASSFSTGELFF
len: 13; j_gene: TRBJ2-5; abundance: -; v_gene: TRBV2; d_gene: -; CDR3nt: TGTGCCAGCATGCGGGACTACCAAGAGACCCAGTACTTC; CDR3aa: CASMRDYQETQYF
len: 17; j_gene: TRBJ2-2; abundance: -; v_gene: TRBV9; d_gene: TRBD1; CDR3nt: TGTGCCAGCAGCGTATCCGACAGGGGCTTATCCACCGGGGAGCTGTTTTTT; CDR3aa: CASSVSDRGLSTGELFF
len: 14; j_gene: TRBJ1-3; abundance: -; v_gene: TRBV11-2; d_gene: -; CDR3nt: TGTGCCAGCAGCTTAACCAGCTCTGGAAACACCATATATTTT; CDR3aa: CASSLTSSGNTIYF
len: 16; j_gene: TRBJ2-2; abundance: -; v_gene: TRBV28; d_gene: TRBD1; CDR3nt: TGTGCCAGCACCCCAATTGGACAGGGGAACACCGGGGAGCTGTTTTTT; CDR3aa: CASTPIGQGNTGELFF
len: 14; j_gene: TRBJ1-2; abundance: -; v_gene: TRBV2; d_gene: -; CDR3nt: TGTGCCAGCAGTGAGCTACAGGGCTACTATGGCTACACCTTC; CDR3aa: CASSELQGYYGYTF
len: 14; j_gene: TRBJ2-5; abundance: -; v_gene: TRBV5-1; d_gene: TRBD1; CDR3nt: TGCGCCAGCAAGAAGGGACAGGGAGGAGAGACCCAGTACTTC; CDR3aa: CASKKGQGGETQYF
len: 15; j_gene: TRBJ1-6; abundance: -; v_gene: TRBV4-1; d_gene: -; CDR3nt: TGCGCCAGCAGCAACCTCGGAGGGCCGGGTTCACCCCTCCACTTT; CDR3aa: CASSNLGGPGSPLHF
len: 16; j_gene: TRBJ2-2; abundance: -; v_gene: TRBV5-8; d_gene: -; CDR3nt: TGTGCCAGCAGCTCCCTCGGGGAATGGAACACCGGGGAGCTGTTTTTT; CDR3aa: CASSSLGEWNTGELFF
len: 14; j_gene: TRBJ2-7; abundance: -; v_gene: TRBV5-5; d_gene: -; CDR3nt: TGTGCCAGCACCTTTGTAGGTCGAGGGCACGAGCAGTACTTC; CDR3aa: CASTFVGRGHEQYF
len: 17; j_gene: TRBJ1-1; abundance: -; v_gene: TRBV30; d_gene: TRBD1; CDR3nt: TGTGCCTGGAGTGTAAGGGGACAGCGGATGATGAACACTGAAGCTTTCTTT; CDR3aa: CAWSVRGQRMMNTEAFF
len: 15; j_gene: TRBJ2-1; abundance: -; v_gene: TRBV5-4; d_gene: TRBD1; CDR3nt: TGTGCCAGCAGCTCAGACAGGGATCCATACAATGAGCAGTTCTTC; CDR3aa: CASSSDRDPYNEQFF
len: 14; j_gene: TRBJ2-2; abundance: -; v_gene: TRBV7-9; d_gene: -; CDR3nt: TGTGCCACCACCCGGTTTAGTGACACCGGGGAGCTGTTTTTT; CDR3aa: CATTRFSDTGELFF
len: 13; j_gene: TRBJ2-3; abundance: -; v_gene: TRBV12-3/TRBV12-4; d_gene: -; CDR3nt: TGTGCCAGCAGTAACCAGGGTTCGGGTACGCAGTATTTT; CDR3aa: CASSNQGSGTQYF
len: 15; j_gene: TRBJ1-5; abundance: -; v_gene: TRBV5-1; d_gene: -; CDR3nt: TGCGCCAGCAGCTCAACACCGGGGGGCAATCAGCCCCAGCATTTT; CDR3aa: CASSSTPGGNQPQHF
len: 14; j_gene: TRBJ2-5; abundance: -; v_gene: TRBV5-1; d_gene: -; CDR3nt: TGCGCCAGCAGCTTGGACAGGGATGGAGAGACCCAGTACTTC; CDR3aa: CASSLDRDGETQYF
len: 15; j_gene: TRBJ2-6; abundance: once; v_gene: TRBV5-1; d_gene: -; CDR3nt: TGCGCCAGCAATATCGTCTCCTCTGGGGCCAACGTCCTGACTTTC; CDR3aa: CASNIVSSGANVLTF
len: 15; j_gene: TRBJ2-5; abundance: -; v_gene: TRBV28; d_gene: TRBD2; CDR3nt: TGTGCCAGCAGTGGGGGGGGACGGAGCCAAGAGACCCAGTACTTC; CDR3aa: CASSGGGRSQETQYF
len: 14; j_gene: TRBJ2-5; abundance: -; v_gene: TRBV5-4; d_gene: TRBD1; CDR3nt: TGTGCCAGCAGCCCGTCGACAGGGGGAGAGACCCAGTACTTC; CDR3aa: CASSPSTGGETQYF
len: 14; j_gene: TRBJ1-2; abundance: -; v_gene: TRBV7-9; d_gene: TRBD1; CDR3nt: TGTGCCAGCAGCCGCACAGGGGGCCGGTATGGCTACACCTTC; CDR3aa: CASSRTGGRYGYTF
len: 16; j_gene: TRBJ2-1; abundance: -; v_gene: TRBV11-1; d_gene: TRBD1; CDR3nt: TGTGCCAGCAGCTCAACCGGGACAGGGGTTCCCAATGAGCAGTTCTTC; CDR3aa: CASSSTGTGVPNEQFF
len: 12; j_gene: TRBJ1-1; abundance: -; v_gene: TRBV5-1; d_gene: -; CDR3nt: TGCGCCAGCAGGACAGAAAGCACTGAAGCTTTCTTT; CDR3aa: CASRTESTEAFF
len: 15; j_gene: TRBJ2-7; abundance: -; v_gene: TRBV6-5; d_gene: TRBD1; CDR3nt: TGTGCCAGCAGCCTGGGACAGGGGGGCCGCCACGAGCAGTACTTC; CDR3aa: CASSLGQGGRHEQYF
len: 13; j_gene: TRBJ1-5; abundance: -; v_gene: TRBV27; d_gene: -; CDR3nt: TGTGCCAGCAGTCGACAGGAAAATCAGCCCCAGCATTTT; CDR3aa: CASSRQENQPQHF
len: 19; j_gene: TRBJ2-7; abundance: once; v_gene: TRBV9; d_gene: TRBD2; CDR3nt: TGTGCCAGCAGCCCCCGATCTGGACTAGCGGGGGGGCCGGCCTACGAGCAGTACTTC; CDR3aa: CASSPRSGLAGGPAYEQYF
len: 15; j_gene: TRBJ1-6; abundance: -; v_gene: TRBV28; d_gene: -; CDR3nt: TGTGCCAGCAGCCAAGCGGAGGGGCCCTCTTCACCCCTCCACTTT; CDR3aa: CASSQAEGPSSPLHF
len: 15; j_gene: TRBJ2-5; abundance: many; v_gene: TRBV5-1; d_gene: -; CDR3nt: TGCGCCAGCAGCTTGGAAAAACGCGGTCAAGAGACCCAGTACTTC; CDR3aa: CASSLEKRGQETQYF
len: 16; j_gene: TRBJ1-6; abundance: -; v_gene: TRBV1; d_gene: -; CDR3nt: TGCACCAGCAGCCAGAGGGGGACAGACTATAATTCACCCCTCCACTTT; CDR3aa: CTSSQRGTDYNSPLHF